Listed below are T cell receptor beta chains from one sample, sequenced in a study of blood T cell repertoires in COVID-19. Some clones are missing from TCRdb's copy, which holds only in-frame ones; the method was immunoSEQ multiplex PCR. The data show more than 200,000 clones, 85% to 90% seen once. The specimen sequenced was peripheral blood. Receptors were obtained from a woman aged 45-65 years with acute or convalescent COVID-19. Each CDR3 is given with its conserved first and last residue. Fields, in order: J gene, clone size, V gene, D gene, CDR3 protein, CDR3 DNA. D genes are given only for firm matches. Size is stated for part of the rows, as once, few or many counts, or as a class when the clone is expanded.

>TRBJ1-5|NA|TRBV7-3|NA
CASSSWGGQPQHF
TGTGCCAGCAGCTCATGGGGGGGACAGCCCCAGCATTTT
>TRBJ2-1|NA|TRBV5-1|NA
CASSYTVAGMRNEQFF
TGCGCCAGCAGCTATACTGTTGCGGGAATGAGGAATGAGCAGTTCTTC
>TRBJ1-5|many|TRBV5-1|NA
CASSMGGSIDQPQHF
TGCGCCAGCTCGATGGGGGGGTCAATCGATCAGCCCCAGCATTTT
>TRBJ2-6|few|TRBV30|NA
CAWRRSSGANVLTF
TGTGCCTGGAGGCGGAGCTCTGGGGCCAACGTCCTGACTTTC
>TRBJ1-6|NA|TRBV7-9|NA
CASSPPGSSYNSPLHF
TGTGCCAGCAGCCCACCGGGGAGCTCCTATAATTCACCCCTCCACTTT
>TRBJ2-3|NA|TRBV3-1/TRBV3-2|NA
CASSQFSPGPSTDTQYF
TGTGCCAGCAGCCAATTTTCTCCAGGGCCAAGCACAGATACGCAGTATTTT
>TRBJ2-7|NA|TRBV10-2|TRBD2
CASSDIGGVWEQYF
TGCGCCAGCAGTGATATCGGGGGGGTATGGGAGCAGTACTTC
>TRBJ2-3|NA|TRBV10-2|NA
CASSELFTDTQYF
TGCGCCAGCAGTGAGCTATTCACAGATACGCAGTATTTT
>TRBJ1-1|few|TRBV10-3|NA
CATIKSGNTEAFF
TGTGCCACCATTAAGTCCGGGAACACTGAAGCTTTCTTT
>TRBJ1-4|NA|TRBV28|TRBD1
CASSLYVGTGGEKLFF
TGTGCCAGCAGCCTATATGTCGGGACAGGGGGTGAAAAACTGTTTTTT
>TRBJ2-3|NA|TRBV5-1|NA
CASSLGGSRTDTQYF
TGCGCCAGCAGCTTGGGGGGCAGTCGAACAGATACGCAGTATTTT
>TRBJ1-2|NA|TRBV24-1|TRBD1
CATSMTGDYGYTF
TGTGCCACCAGTATGACAGGGGACTATGGCTACACCTTC
>TRBJ1-1|NA|TRBV9|NA
CASSADLKGEAFF
TGTGCCAGCAGCGCAGACCTGAAGGGGGAAGCTTTCTTT
>TRBJ2-7|NA|TRBV18|TRBD1
CASSTRGQGDEQYF
TGTGCCAGCTCAACGCGGGGACAGGGGGACGAGCAGTACTTC
>TRBJ2-6|NA|TRBV2|NA
CASSGVGANVLTF
TGTGCCAGCAGCGGGGTTGGGGCCAACGTCCTGACTTTC
>TRBJ2-4|NA|TRBV24-1|NA
CATSDPLDSKNIQYF
TGTGCCACCAGTGATCCCCTGGACAGCAAAAACATTCAGTACTTC
>TRBJ1-2|NA|TRBV7-2|TRBD1
CASSLAQGTGGPGYTF
TGTGCCAGCAGCTTAGCGCAGGGGACAGGGGGACCTGGCTACACCTTC
>TRBJ2-2|NA|TRBV7-7|NA
CASSSDSRGELFF
TGTGCCAGCAGCTCCGACAGTAGAGGGGAGCTGTTTTTT
>TRBJ2-3|NA|TRBV3-1/TRBV3-2|TRBD2
CASSRSGGTDTQYF
TGTGCCAGCAGCCGGAGCGGGGGCACAGATACGCAGTATTTT
>TRBJ2-7|NA|TRBV19|NA
CASSIVPGEQYF
TGTGCCAGTAGTATCGTTCCAGGCGAGCAGTACTTC
>TRBJ1-2|NA|TRBV7-2|NA
CASSLVPGGDYTF
TGTGCCAGCAGCTTAGTCCCGGGGGGGGACTACACCTTC
>TRBJ2-4|once|TRBV6-2/TRBV6-3|NA
CASSAKNIQYF
TGTGCCAGCAGTGCGAAAAACATTCAGTACTTC
>TRBJ2-3|NA|TRBV24-1|TRBD1
CATSEGGGSTDTQYF
TGTGCCACCAGTGAAGGGGGCGGAAGCACAGATACGCAGTATTTT
>TRBJ2-5|NA|TRBV6-6|TRBD1
CASSYNHRGRETQYF
TGTGCCAGCAGTTATAACCACAGGGGGCGGGAGACCCAGTACTTC
>TRBJ2-6|NA|TRBV6-4|NA
CASSDSTGDSGANVLTF
TGTGCCAGCAGTGACTCGACGGGAGACTCTGGGGCCAACGTCCTGACTTTC
>TRBJ1-3|NA|TRBV9|NA
CASSPRGGRGNTIYF
TGTGCCAGCAGCCCCCGGGGGGGGAGAGGAAACACCATATATTTT
>TRBJ2-7|NA|TRBV6-6|TRBD2
CASSPSGGYEQYF
TGTGCCAGCAGTCCCTCGGGGGGGTACGAGCAGTACTTC
>TRBJ2-1|NA|TRBV24-1|TRBD2
CATSDSRAGGLHNEQFF
TGTGCCACCAGTGATTCAAGAGCGGGAGGTCTACACAATGAGCAGTTCTTC
>TRBJ2-1|NA|TRBV5-5|NA
CASSLGAGVEGYNEQFF
TGTGCCAGCAGCTTGGGGGCAGGGGTCGAAGGGTACAATGAGCAGTTCTTC
>TRBJ1-1|once|TRBV5-1|NA
CASSLTPGVSKEAFF
TGCGCCAGCAGCTTGACTCCAGGGGTCTCGAAAGAAGCTTTCTTT
>TRBJ1-5|NA|TRBV2|NA
CASSPQGQSNQPQHF
TGTGCCAGCAGTCCACAGGGCCAAAGCAATCAGCCCCAGCATTTT
>TRBJ1-2|NA|TRBV5-1|NA
CASSLDRGGYTF
TGCGCCAGCAGCCTCGACAGAGGCGGCTACACCTTC
>TRBJ2-1|NA|TRBV12-3/TRBV12-4|NA
CASSPDSYEQFF
TGTGCCAGCAGTCCAGACAGTTATGAGCAGTTCTTC
>TRBJ1-5|NA|TRBV19|TRBD1
CASRNAGTGFQHF
TGTGCCAGTAGGAACGCCGGGACAGGTTTCCAGCATTTT
>TRBJ2-7|NA|TRBV19|NA
CASSIEGLAPFYEQYF
TGTGCCAGTAGTATTGAGGGACTGGCGCCTTTCTACGAGCAGTACTTC
>TRBJ2-1|NA|TRBV5-4|TRBD2
CASSSGTSGVNEQFF
TGTGCCAGCAGCAGCGGGACTAGCGGGGTCAATGAGCAGTTCTTC